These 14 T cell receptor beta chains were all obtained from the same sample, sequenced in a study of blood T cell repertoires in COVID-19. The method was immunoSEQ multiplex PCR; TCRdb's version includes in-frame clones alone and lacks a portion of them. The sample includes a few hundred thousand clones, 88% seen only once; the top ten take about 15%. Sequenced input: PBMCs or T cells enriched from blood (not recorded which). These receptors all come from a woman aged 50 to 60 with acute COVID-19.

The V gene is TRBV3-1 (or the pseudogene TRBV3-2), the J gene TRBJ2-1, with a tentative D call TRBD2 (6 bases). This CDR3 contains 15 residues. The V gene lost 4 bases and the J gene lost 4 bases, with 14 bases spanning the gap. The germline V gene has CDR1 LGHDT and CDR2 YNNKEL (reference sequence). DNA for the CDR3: TGTGCCAGCAGCCCCCCTGGACGGGGGTACAATGAGCAGTTCTTC. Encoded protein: CASSPPGRGYNEQFF.

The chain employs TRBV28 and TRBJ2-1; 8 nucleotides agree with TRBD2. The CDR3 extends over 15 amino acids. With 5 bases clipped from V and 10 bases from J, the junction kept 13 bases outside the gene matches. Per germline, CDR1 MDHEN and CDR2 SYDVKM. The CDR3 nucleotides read TGTGCCAGCAGTGGAGGGAGCGGGAGTAGGGAGGAGCAGTTCTTC. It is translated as CASSGGSGSREEQFF.

In DNA form, the CDR3 reads TGTGCCAGCAGCGAACAGGGGAGAACTAATGAAAAACTGTTTTTT. Amino acid sequence: CASSEQGRTNEKLFF. This sequence joins TRBV9 and TRBJ1-4; TRBD1 matches at 7 bases. This CDR3 contains 15 residues. Per the germline V gene, CDR1 is SGDLS and CDR2 is YYNGEE. J lost 1 base, V lost 3 bases, and 3 bases had no gene match.

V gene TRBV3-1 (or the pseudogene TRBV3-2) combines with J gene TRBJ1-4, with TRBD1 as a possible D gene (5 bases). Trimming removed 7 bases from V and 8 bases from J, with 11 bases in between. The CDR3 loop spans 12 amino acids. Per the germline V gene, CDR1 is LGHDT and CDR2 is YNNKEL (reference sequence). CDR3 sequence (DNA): TGTGCCAGCAACCTAAGACAGGAAAAACTGTTTTTT. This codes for CASNLRQEKLFF.

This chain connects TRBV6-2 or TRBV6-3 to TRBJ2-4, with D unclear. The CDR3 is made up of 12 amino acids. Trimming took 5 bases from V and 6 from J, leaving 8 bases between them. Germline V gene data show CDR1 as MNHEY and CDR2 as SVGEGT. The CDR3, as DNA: TGTGCCAGCAGTCAAGCGACAAACATTCAGTACTTC. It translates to CASSQATNIQYF.

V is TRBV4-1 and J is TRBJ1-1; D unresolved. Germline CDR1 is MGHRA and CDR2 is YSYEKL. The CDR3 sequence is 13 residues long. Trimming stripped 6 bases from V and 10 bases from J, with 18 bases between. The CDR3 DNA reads TGCGCCAGCAGAAGCGACCCGTTTGGTCTAGCTTTCTTT. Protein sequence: CASRSDPFGLAFF.

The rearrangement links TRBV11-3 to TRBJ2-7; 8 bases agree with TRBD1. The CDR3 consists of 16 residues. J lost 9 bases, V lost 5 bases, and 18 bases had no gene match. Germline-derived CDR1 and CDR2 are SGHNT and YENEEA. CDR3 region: CASSLSWVGQGARQYF. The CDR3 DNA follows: TGTGCCAGCAGCCTCTCCTGGGTTGGGCAGGGGGCGCGGCAGTACTTC.

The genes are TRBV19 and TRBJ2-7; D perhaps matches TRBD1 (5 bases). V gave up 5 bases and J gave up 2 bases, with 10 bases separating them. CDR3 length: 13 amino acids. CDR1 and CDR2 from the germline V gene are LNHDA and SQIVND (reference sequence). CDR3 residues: CASSLRTTYEQYF. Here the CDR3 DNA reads TGTGCCAGTAGTCTCCGGACAACCTACGAGCAGTACTTC. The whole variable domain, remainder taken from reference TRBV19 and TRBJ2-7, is DGGITQSPKYLFRKEGQNVTLSCEQNLNHDAMYWYRQDPGQGLRLIYYSQIVNDFQKGDIAEGYSVSREKKESFPLTVTSAQKNPTAFYLCASSLRTTYEQYFGPGTRLTVT.

The CDR3 is CASSQGRTGLSSYNEQFF. For the CDR3, the DNA is TGTGCCAGCAGCCAAGGCAGGACAGGGCTAAGCTCCTACAATGAGCAGTTCTTC. The gene calls are TRBV4-2 and TRBJ2-1; 8 bases are shared with TRBD1. Germline V lookup: CDR1 LGHNA, CDR2 YNFKEQ. This CDR3 has 18 residues. The trim removed 1 base at V and 0 bases at J, leaving 8 bases unmatched.

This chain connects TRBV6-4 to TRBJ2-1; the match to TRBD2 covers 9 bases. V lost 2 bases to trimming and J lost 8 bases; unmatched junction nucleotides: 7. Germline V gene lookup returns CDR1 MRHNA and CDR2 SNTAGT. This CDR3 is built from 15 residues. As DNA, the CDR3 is TGTGCCAGCAGTGACCGACTAGCGGCGGTCGATGAGCAGTTCTTC. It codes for CASSDRLAAVDEQFF.

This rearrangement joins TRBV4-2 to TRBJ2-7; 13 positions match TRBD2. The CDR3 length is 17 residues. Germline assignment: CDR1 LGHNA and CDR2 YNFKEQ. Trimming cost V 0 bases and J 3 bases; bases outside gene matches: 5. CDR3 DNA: TGTGCCAGCAGCCAAGATGGACTAGCGGGAGTAGGCTACGAGCAGTACTTC. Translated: CASSQDGLAGVGYEQYF.

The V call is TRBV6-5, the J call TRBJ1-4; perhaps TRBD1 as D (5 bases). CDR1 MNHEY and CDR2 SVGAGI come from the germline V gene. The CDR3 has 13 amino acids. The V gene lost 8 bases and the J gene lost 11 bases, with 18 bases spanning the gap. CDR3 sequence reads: CASVQGGDSKLFF. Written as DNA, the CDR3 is TGTGCCAGCGTTCAGGGAGGTGATTCTAAACTGTTTTTT.

The CDR3 sequence: CASSSTGWGGEAFF. The CDR3 coding sequence is TGTGCCAGCAGTTCCACCGGGTGGGGCGGTGAAGCTTTCTTT. The chain couples TRBV28 to TRBJ1-1; TRBD1 might be the D (5 bases). The V and J ends lost 4 bases and 7 bases respectively, with 16 bases between them. The CDR3 has 14 residues. Germline V lookup: CDR1 MDHEN, CDR2 SYDVKM. The full variable domain, its missing parts supplied by reference TRBV28 and TRBJ1-1, is DVKVTQSSRYLVKRTGEKVFLECVQDMDHENMFWYRQDPGLGLRLIYFSYDVKMKEKGDIPEGYSVSREKKERFSLILESASTNQTSMYLCASSSTGWGGEAFFGQGTRLTVV.

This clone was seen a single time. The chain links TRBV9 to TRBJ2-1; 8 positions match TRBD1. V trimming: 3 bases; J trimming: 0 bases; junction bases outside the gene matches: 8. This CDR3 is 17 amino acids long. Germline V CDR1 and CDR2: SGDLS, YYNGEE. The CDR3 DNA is TGTGCCAGCAGCGAACTACAGGGGGTCCTCTCCTACAATGAGCAGTTCTTC. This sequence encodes CASSELQGVLSYNEQFF.